This T cell receptor (beta chain) comes out of a study of OX40 agonist ivuxolimab in advanced cancers. About the research overall: Six ivuxolimab dose levels, 0.01 to 10 mg/kg, were given intravenously every 2 weeks. The dose-escalation cohort was around 83% male, with a mean age of around 54 years, ranging roughly 20 to 90.

Only a few counts were recorded for this clone. What it binds is not known. Whole-study findings and limits: Within 6 weeks, CD4+ and CD8+ blood T cells expanded clonally at 0.1 to 3.0 mg/kg.

This table comes from immunoSEQ multiplex PCR, and its TCRdb copy is limited to in-frame clones, with some not included. The repertoire holds tens of thousands of clones, approximately 86% seen once, with less than 3.5% in the top ten. The V end lost 4 bases, the J end lost 4 bases, and 10 bases lay between the germline ends. Germline-derived CDR1 and CDR2 are SNHLY and FYNNEI. This CDR3 region has 13 residues. Sequences were derived from CD4+ or CD8+ T cells sorted from blood, sampled in a trial of the OX40 agonist ivuxolimab. The sequence was collected from an adult with an advanced solid tumor such as melanoma, head and neck, liver or kidney cancer. The rearrangement uses TRBV2 and TRBJ1-2; D unresolved. CDR3 sequence: CASSVEITYGYTF. Here the CDR3 DNA reads TGTGCCAGCAGTGTGGAGATAACCTATGGCTACACCTTC.